The 11 T cell receptor beta chains in this list originate from one sample, sequenced in a study of T cell clonality in common variable immunodeficiency (dated by TCRdb to the mid-2010s). Findings and caveats that apply to the study as a whole: Fewer deletions and N-nucleotide insertions were reportedly observed in CVID TCRbeta sequences, and highly modified clones with 13 or more V deletions were reportedly absent from CVID TCRbeta sequences.

No antigens are known for them. Library creation used the immunoSEQ multiplex PCR assay. The table was pulled from immuneACCESS by TCRdb, which kept in-frame rearrangements only. Such tables lose some clones; where checked, under half of the loss comes from unresolved V genes, and the rest has no known cause. This sample includes 25,000 or so clones, and none of them was observed just once. The ten largest clones represent about 10% of the sample. What was sequenced was peripheral blood mononuclear cells. The receptors were sampled from a human donor with common variable immunodeficiency.

This clone was counted only a few times. From the germline J gene comes the end of the CDR3, since the read stops 3 residues before it. The chain carries TRBV18 and TRBJ2-1; 10 bases line up with TRBD1. V shed 4 bases, J shed 4 bases, and the junction held 4 bases outside the gene matches. The CDR3 contains 15 residues. Germline values: CDR1 KGHSH, CDR2 LQKENI. The part of the CDR3 DNA that was read is TGTGCCAGCTCACACTCGGGACAGGGGTACAATGAG. It encodes CASSHSGQGYNE. Given in full, the CDR3 is CASSHSGQGYNEQFF.

Points on this clone: The missing CDR3 end, 3 residues past where the read stops, is filled in from the germline J gene. The chain recombines TRBV20-1 with TRBJ2-5; 7 positions match TRBD2. The CDR3 is 13 residues long. V gave up 3 bases and J gave up 4 bases; unmatched junction bases: 5. From germline, CDR1 is DFQATT and CDR2 SNEGSKA (reference sequence). CDR3 DNA, as far as it was read: TGCAGTGCTAGGCTTGTAGCGGGAGAGACC. This codes for CSARLVAGET. In full, the CDR3 reads CSARLVAGETQYF.

Turning to this clone: The CDR3 is cut off 3 residues early in the read; its end comes from the germline J gene. The chain combines TRBV5-1 with TRBJ2-2; TRBD1 might be the D (5 bases). V was pared by 3 bases and J by 4 bases, with 13 bases between. CDR3 length: 15 residues. Germline lookup yields CDR1 SGHRS and CDR2 YFSETQ. The CDR3 bases that were read are TGCGCCAGCAGCTCAAATAGGGGCGCCACCGGGGAG. Translated: CASSSNRGATGE. The entire CDR3 protein is CASSSNRGATGELFF. Looking up the rest from reference TRBV5-1 and TRBJ2-2 gives the full variable domain: KAGVTQTPRYLIKTRGQQVTLSCSPISGHRSVSWYQQTPGQGLQFLFEYFSETQRNKGNFPGRFSGRQFSNSRSEMNVSTLELGDSALYLCASSSNRGATGELFFGEGSRLTVL.

This clone has a count of ten or more. The CDR3 end lies 3 residues beyond the end of the read and is filled in from the germline J gene. This chain connects TRBV18 to TRBJ2-1, with TRBD2 matching over 7 bases. The CDR3 is 14 amino acids. V shed 2 bases, J shed 5 bases, and the junction held 3 bases outside the gene matches. In germline, CDR1 is KGHSH, CDR2 LQKENI. Incomplete CDR3 DNA: TGTGCCAGCTCACCAGGGCTAGCGGACAATGAG. It codes for CASSPGLADNE. In full, the CDR3 reads CASSPGLADNEQFF.

A remark on this clone: The read terminates 3 residues before the CDR3 end, so the remaining end is supplied by the germline J gene. V usage is TRBV30 and J usage is TRBJ1-4, with D possibly being TRBD1 (5 bases). With 1 base removed from V and 8 bases from J, the gap between germline ends came to 11 bases. Germline values: CDR1 GTSNPN, CDR2 SVGIG (reference sequence). The CDR3 covers 13 residues. CDR3 bases read: TGTGCCTGGAGTGCAGGGAGGCAAGAAAAA. Its translation is CAWSAGRQEK. The full CDR3 protein reads CAWSAGRQEKLFF.

For this clone: The read stops 3 residues short of the end of the CDR3; the missing end is completed from the germline J gene. The genes are TRBV5-1 and TRBJ2-1, with TRBD2 identical over 9 bases. J was trimmed by 3 bases and V by 1 base; bases with no gene match: 5. Germline loops: CDR1 SGHRS, CDR2 YFSETQ. The CDR3 sequence is 16 residues long. The CDR3 sequence: CASSLPIAGVYNEQFF. CDR3 bases read: TGCGCCAGCAGCTTGCCCATAGCGGGAGTCTACAATGAG. Together with reference TRBV5-1 and TRBJ2-1, the CDR3 gives the full variable domain: KAGVTQTPRYLIKTRGQQVTLSCSPISGHRSVSWYQQTPGQGLQFLFEYFSETQRNKGNFPGRFSGRQFSNSRSEMNVSTLELGDSALYLCASSLPIAGVYNEQFFGPGTRLTVL.

As for this clone: The read terminates 3 residues before the CDR3 end, so the remaining end is supplied by the germline J gene. This chain joins TRBV19 and TRBJ1-2; 8 bases are a match to TRBD1. Looked up from germline, CDR1 is LNHDA and CDR2 is SQIVND (reference sequence). The CDR3 length is 13 residues. The sequenced CDR3 bases are TGTGCCAGTGGCATACAGGGGGATGGGGGC. It codes for CASGIQGDGG. The whole CDR3 is CASGIQGDGGYTF.

Comments on this clone: The CDR3 goes on 3 residues after the read ends, and that part is filled in from the germline J gene. The gene calls are TRBV18 and TRBJ1-1; D remains unclear. CDR3 length: 14 amino acids. The ends were cut back, 3 bases at V and 1 base at J, with 9 bases in the middle. Germline V gene data show CDR1 as KGHSH and CDR2 as LQKENI. CDR3 amino acids: CASSPLSTNTEAFF. The part of the CDR3 DNA that was read is TGTGCCAGCTCACCCCTATCAACGAACACTGAA.

Comments on this clone: The CDR3 is cut off 3 residues early in the read; its end comes from the germline J gene. The V call is TRBV7-2, the J call TRBJ1-2; TRBD1 agrees at 11 bases. Looked up from germline, CDR1 is SGHTA and CDR2 is FQGNSA. This CDR3 is 14 amino acids long. The trim removed 5 bases at V and 5 bases at J, leaving 4 bases unmatched. The CDR3 bases that were read are TGTGCCAGCAGCCCGGACAGGGGGCCTTATGGC. As protein: CASSPDRGPYG. The full-length CDR3 reads as CASSPDRGPYGYTF.

This clone has more than one count but fewer than ten. The read comes to an end 3 residues before the CDR3 does, leaving the germline J gene to fill in the end. V and J are TRBV6-1 and TRBJ2-3; 11 nucleotides match TRBD2. Germline CDR1 MNHNS, CDR2 SASEGT. CDR3 length equals 15 residues. V was pared by 3 bases and J by 4 bases, with 3 bases of the junction left unmatched. The CDR3 here is CASSDVAGGADTQYF. CDR3 DNA, as far as it was read: TGTGCCAGCAGTGACGTAGCGGGGGGGGCAGATACG.

This clone occurred many times. The read falls 3 residues short of the CDR3 end, and the missing part is taken from the germline J gene. This chain joins TRBV18 and TRBJ1-2; 7 nucleotides line up with TRBD1. Germline values: CDR1 KGHSH, CDR2 LQKENI. The CDR3 covers 14 residues. V gave up 5 bases and J gave up 6 bases; unmatched junction bases: 9. The CDR3 loop reads CASSTTDRVDGYTF. The part of the CDR3 DNA that was read is TGTGCCAGCTCAACAACCGACAGGGTGGATGGC.